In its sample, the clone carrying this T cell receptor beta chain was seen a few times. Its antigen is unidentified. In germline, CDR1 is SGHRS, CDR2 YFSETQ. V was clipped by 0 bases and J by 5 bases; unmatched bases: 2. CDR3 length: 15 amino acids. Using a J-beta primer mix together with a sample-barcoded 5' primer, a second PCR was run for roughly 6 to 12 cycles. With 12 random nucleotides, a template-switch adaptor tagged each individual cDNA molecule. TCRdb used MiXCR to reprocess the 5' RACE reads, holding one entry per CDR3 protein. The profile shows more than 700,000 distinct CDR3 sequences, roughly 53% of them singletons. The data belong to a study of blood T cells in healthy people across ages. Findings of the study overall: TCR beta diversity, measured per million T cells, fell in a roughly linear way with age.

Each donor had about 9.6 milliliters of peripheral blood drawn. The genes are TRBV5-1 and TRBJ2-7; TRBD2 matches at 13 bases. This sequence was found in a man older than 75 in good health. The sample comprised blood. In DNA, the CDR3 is TGCGCCAGCAGCTTGGAAGGACTAGCGGGAGACGAGCAGTACTTC. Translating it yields CASSLEGLAGDEQYF.